One T cell receptor beta chain is described in this entry. Its antigen is unidentified. TCRdb independently ran MiXCR on the 5' RACE reads; one entry per CDR3 protein. Among approximately 350,000 distinct CDR3 sequences listed, 25% to 30% were seen once. Germline V CDR1 and CDR2: LGHNA, YSLEER. The CDR3 runs 14 residues. V shed 5 bases, J shed 3 bases, and the junction held 5 bases outside the gene matches. This record belongs to a study of T-cell memory formation after mild COVID-19. Findings and limits, study-wide: Mainly CM and EM harbored the contracting CD4+ clones; mainly EMRA harbored the CD8+ ones. The authors did not confirm SARS-CoV-2 specificity of second-wave clones peaking day 37.

The sample consisted of PBMCs or a T cell subset sorted from them (not recorded which). The source of this sequence is an adult woman who had mild COVID-19 (a few samples of this study predate the infection). Cell type and time point are not known. This sequence joins TRBV4-3 and TRBJ2-3; 7 bases are shared with TRBD1. The chain's CDR3 is CASSRRQGTDTQYF. The CDR3 DNA reads as TGCGCCAGCAGCAGACGACAGGGTACAGATACGCAGTATTTT.